This TCR beta chain was identified in a study of T cell repertoires in cytomegalovirus infection. The wider study: Well-studied HLA-B-restricted CMV epitopes were used in the study alongside recently identified HLA-C-restricted ones. It can be stated that public TCR beta signatures indicated CMV infection as well as a matching HLA type. Broader study findings: Dominating the ex vivo response were TCR beta clonotypes that were CMV-specific and HLA-C-restricted. Summed public TCR beta family frequency identified CMV carriers bearing the relevant HLA.

This clonotype was seen only a few times. The antigen is undetermined. TCRdb redid the calling of the reads with MiXCR, one entry per CDR3 protein. The table includes approximately 910,000 distinct CDR3 sequences, 31% detected once. V was clipped by 6 bases and J by 1 base, with 9 bases between them. The CDR3 is 13 amino acids. CDR1 MNHNS and CDR2 SASEGT come from the germline V gene. This chain connects TRBV6-1 to TRBJ2-5; a weak D match, TRBD1 (5 bases). The receptor comes from a human donor in good health (CMV status not recorded). Some clones in this sample may be carry-over from other donors' samples. Sequencing used cultured CD8+ T cells from PBMCs, obtained from culture after CMV antigen stimulation. DNA of the CDR3: TGTGCCAGCAGAACAGGAATCCAAGAGACCCAGTACTTC. Its translation is CASRTGIQETQYF.